Below are 2 T cell receptor beta chains sequenced from a single sample in a study of cytomegalovirus exposure and HLA in healthy donors. PCR primers comprised 60 Vbeta and 13 Jbeta primers. Here immunoSEQ multiplex PCR was the method, and the copy in TCRdb shows in-frame clones only, minus some. Recorded for this sample: over 200,000 clones. The sample comprised PBMCs. All receptors derive from a woman in her twenties or thirties in good health and CMV-seropositive.

The V gene is TRBV9, the J gene TRBJ2-2; no reliable D call. The CDR3 is 13 amino acids. CDR1 is SGDLS and CDR2 is YYNGEE in the germline V gene. Deletions cut 0 bases from V and 4 bases from J, with 4 bases between. This CDR3 is CASSVDSTGELFF. DNA for the CDR3: TGTGCCAGCAGCGTAGATAGCACCGGGGAGCTGTTTTTT.

This rearrangement joins TRBV5-4 to TRBJ2-7, with 9 positions matching TRBD1. V lost 0 bases and J lost 5; bases outside the gene matches: 3. This CDR3 has 14 amino acids. Germline V CDR1 and CDR2: SGHNT, YYREEE (reference sequence). CDR3 in amino acids: CASSLEGQGHEQYF. DNA of the CDR3: TGTGCCAGCAGCTTGGAGGGACAGGGACACGAGCAGTACTTC.